This T cell receptor beta chain is drawn from a study of blood T cell repertoires in COVID-19. Turning to the study itself: The cDNA or gDNA used as material had been derived from T cells, B-cell-depleted T cells, or PBMCs.

Only in-frame clones appear in the TCRdb table, and some are missing; sequencing was by immunoSEQ multiplex PCR. Of roughly 360,000 clones in the sample, 88% were seen once. The CDR3 is 15 residues long. The V gene's germline CDR1 is KGHDR and CDR2 SFDVKD. The V segment lost 5 bases and the J segment 4 bases; nucleotides outside the gene matches: 9. The chain uses TRBV24-1 and TRBJ1-2; 7 nucleotides agree with TRBD1. The sample taken for sequencing was PBMCs or T cells enriched from blood (not recorded which). The clonotype was recovered from a woman in her twenties or thirties with acute COVID-19. The CDR3: CATSVRTGWGYGYTF. In nucleotides, the CDR3 is TGTGCCACCAGTGTACGGACAGGTTGGGGCTATGGCTACACCTTC.